Each of the 10 T cell receptor beta chains below was sequenced from the same sample in a study of T cells in Graves' hyperthyroidism and ophthalmopathy. Template material for amplifying TCR beta CDR3 regions consisted of RNA transcripts. Initially, a first-round RT-PCR of the TCR CDR3 employed the HTBI primer set. TCRdb fed the multiplex PCR reads into MiXCR, producing one record per CDR3 protein. The sample consists of fewer than 850,000 distinct CDR3 sequences, roughly a sixth of them appearing once. Sequences were obtained from blood. The receptor source for this set is a man between 50 and 59 years old with Graves' hyperthyroidism.

This clonotype showed up many times. This rearrangement joins TRBV5-1 to TRBJ1-1; maybe TRBD1 (6 bases). The CDR3 sequence is 16 residues long. With 4 bases removed from V and 1 base from J, the gap between germline ends came to 17 bases. Germline values: CDR1 SGHRS, CDR2 YFSETQ. The CDR3 region is CASSPGQIRTNTEAFF. The CDR3 DNA reads as TGCGCCAGCAGCCCTGGACAGATCAGGACGAACACTGAAGCTTTCTTT. The full variable domain, with the rest looked up from reference TRBV5-1 and TRBJ1-1, is KAGVTQTPRYLIKTRGQQVTLSCSPISGHRSVSWYQQTPGQGLQFLFEYFSETQRNKGNFPGRFSGRQFSNSRSEMNVSTLELGDSALYLCASSPGQIRTNTEAFFGQGTRLTVV.

The count of this clonotype is one. This chain connects TRBV10-3 to TRBJ2-2; D ambiguous. The CDR3 length is 15 residues. Trimming shortened V by 2 bases and J by 4 bases, and 11 bases separated the two germline ends. The germline gives CDR1 ENHRY, CDR2 SYGVKD. CDR3 DNA: TGTGCCATCAGTGAGAGTAGTCCTCCCACCGGGGAGCTGTTTTTT. Translated, it gives CAISESSPPTGELFF.

This clonotype occurred many times. The chain recombines TRBV12-3 or TRBV12-4 with TRBJ1-1; perhaps TRBD1 as D (6 bases). CDR3 length: 13 residues. V was trimmed by 7 bases and J by 4 bases, leaving 13 bases between them. CDR3 residues: CASTFAGVTEAFF. DNA of the CDR3: TGTGCCAGCACCTTTGCAGGGGTCACTGAAGCTTTCTTT.

This clonotype was detected many times. The chain combines TRBV24-1 with TRBJ2-5; the D gene could be TRBD1 or TRBD2 (5 bases each). The CDR3 length is 15 residues. Germline lookup yields CDR1 KGHDR and CDR2 SFDVKD. V shed 5 bases and J shed 4 bases, with 16 bases lying between them. In DNA form, the CDR3 reads TGTGCCACCAGTGGTGGACAACCTGGGGGAGAGACCCAGTACTTC. Its translation: CATSGGQPGGETQYF.

Ten or more counts support this clonotype. The V and J genes are TRBV10-2 and TRBJ1-1; TRBD1 is a possible D gene (5 bases). Trimming stripped 7 bases from V and 0 bases from J, with 9 bases between. The CDR3 sequence is 13 residues long. Germline V gives CDR1 WSHSY, CDR2 SAAADI. Here the CDR3 DNA reads TGCGCCAGCACAGGGAGGATGAACACTGAAGCTTTCTTT. Protein product: CASTGRMNTEAFF.

This clonotype appeared many times. The chain joins TRBV29-1 to TRBJ2-7, with D unclear. Germline lookup yields CDR1 SQVTM and CDR2 ANQGSEA. The V end was cut by 4 bases, the J end by 0 bases, with 4 bases between. The CDR3 length is 11 residues. The chain's CDR3 is CSVGGSYEQYF. As DNA, the CDR3 is TGCAGCGTTGGAGGCTCCTACGAGCAGTACTTC.

The chain recombines TRBV25-1 with TRBJ1-1; a possible D gene is TRBD1 (6 bases). Trimming removed 6 bases at V and 1 base at J, with 12 bases between. Germline CDR1 reads MGHDK; CDR2 reads SYGVNS. The CDR3 consists of 14 residues. The CDR3 sequence is CASRRAGANTEAFF. The CDR3 DNA sequence: TGTGCCAGCAGGCGGGCGGGGGCGAACACTGAAGCTTTCTTT.

The table lists this clonotype with a few counts. The chain recombines TRBV19 with TRBJ2-1, with D possibly being TRBD2 (6 bases). The CDR3 is made up of 18 amino acids. V dropped 2 bases and J dropped 8 bases, with 25 bases sitting between them. Germline CDR1 LNHDA, CDR2 SQIVND (reference sequence). As DNA, the CDR3 is TGTGCCAGTAGTATATTGGCGGGATGGGAATCTGGCGAATATGAGCAGTTCTTC. It yields the protein CASSILAGWESGEYEQFF.

This clonotype was seen many times. This chain links TRBV28 with TRBJ1-2, with D possibly matching TRBD1 (6 bases). CDR3 length equals 16 residues. The germline V gene encodes CDR1 MDHEN and CDR2 SYDVKM. Trimming took 6 bases from V and 1 from J, leaving 18 bases between them. This chain's CDR3 is CASSTSIRGFNYGYTF. The CDR3 DNA reads TGTGCCAGCAGCACTTCCATTAGGGGGTTTAACTATGGCTACACCTTC.

V is TRBV11-2 and J is TRBJ2-6; TRBD1 agrees at 9 bases. After removal of 2 bases from V and 0 bases from J, the junction contained 8 bases not matched to a gene. Germline-derived CDR1 and CDR2 are SGHAT and FQNNGV. The CDR3 extends over 19 amino acids. The CDR3 region is CASSLFLQGASSGANVLTF. CDR3 DNA: TGTGCCAGCAGCTTATTCCTACAGGGGGCGAGCTCTGGGGCCAACGTCCTGACTTTC.